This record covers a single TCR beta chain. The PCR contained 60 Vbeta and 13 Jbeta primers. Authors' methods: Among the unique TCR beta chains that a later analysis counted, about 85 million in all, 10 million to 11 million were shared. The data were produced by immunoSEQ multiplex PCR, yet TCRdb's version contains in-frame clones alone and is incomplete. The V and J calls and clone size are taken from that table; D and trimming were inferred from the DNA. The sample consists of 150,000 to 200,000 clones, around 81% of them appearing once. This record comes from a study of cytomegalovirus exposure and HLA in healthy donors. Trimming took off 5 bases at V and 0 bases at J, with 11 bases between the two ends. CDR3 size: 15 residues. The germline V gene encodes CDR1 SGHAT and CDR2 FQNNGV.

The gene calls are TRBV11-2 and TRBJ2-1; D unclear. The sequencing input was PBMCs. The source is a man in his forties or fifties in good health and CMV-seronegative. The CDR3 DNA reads TGTGCCAGCAGCCCCCTTACTCTCTCCTACAATGAGCAGTTCTTC. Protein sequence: CASSPLTLSYNEQFF.